Shown below are 8 T cell receptor beta chains from a single sample sequenced in a study of T cells after yellow fever vaccination (dated by TCRdb to the late 2010s). The treatment or condition tag for this specimen amounts to: live attenuated yellow fever vaccine strain. Library prep was done by 5' RACE. TCRdb lists the instrument as Illumina NovaSeq 6000. In-frame beta chains were kept once TCRdb had trimmed the public reads at Q25 with fastp and called clones with MiXCR. A single entry per CDR3 protein holds the most common genes and DNA from its merged rows. This sample gives about 320,000 distinct CDR3 sequences in total; 3.5% to 4.5% of them show up just once. The top ten clones comprise approximately 19% of the sample. The input for sequencing was PBMCs, taken 15 days after the yellow fever booster vaccination. These TCRs come from a man younger than 35 who received the YFV17D yellow fever vaccine.

This clonotype was observed at least ten times. DNA of the CDR3: TGTGCCAGGTGTCAGCCCCAGCATTTT. Translating it yields CARCQPQHF. The chain employs TRBV7-2 and TRBJ1-5, with D unresolved. CDR3 length: 9 amino acids. V shed 9 bases and J shed 6 bases, with 3 bases lying between them. The germline V gene has CDR1 SGHTA and CDR2 FQGNSA.

The sample holds a few counts of this clonotype. This sequence joins TRBV4-1 and TRBJ2-3; a possible D gene is TRBD2 (5 bases). The V gene's germline CDR1 is MGHRA and CDR2 YSYEKL. CDR3 length: 16 amino acids. Trimming cost V 1 base and J 2 bases, with 13 bases left between them. The CDR3, as DNA: TGCGCCAGCAGCCAAGTGACGCGGGCCCTCACAGATACGCAGTATTTT. Encoded protein: CASSQVTRALTDTQYF.

This clonotype appeared many times. J is TRBJ2-1 and V is TRBV28; the D is unclear. Germline CDR1 reads MDHEN; CDR2 reads SYDVKM. V was shortened by 4 bases and J by 10 bases, with 17 bases between the two germline ends. The CDR3 runs 14 residues. The CDR3 spells CASSSGISGREQFF. The CDR3, as DNA: TGTGCCAGCAGTTCAGGAATCTCAGGAAGGGAGCAGTTCTTC.

CDR3 DNA sequence: TGTGCCAGCAGCTTAAGTCTAACCTCCCTTATAGGCGGGGAGCTGTTTTTT. Translation: CASSLSLTSLIGGELFF. The chain links TRBV11-2 to TRBJ2-2; no firm D call. The V gene's germline CDR1 is SGHAT and CDR2 FQNNGV. Trimming took 2 bases from V and 7 from J, leaving 20 bases between them. This CDR3 has 17 residues. The full variable domain, in which reference TRBV11-2 and TRBJ2-2 provide the parts outside the CDR3, is EAGVAQSPRYKIIEKRQSVAFWCNPISGHATLYWYQQILGQGPKLLIQFQNNGVVDDSQLPKDRFSAERLKGVDSTLKIQPAKLEDSAVYLCASSLSLTSLIGGELFFGEGSRLTVL.

Ten or more counts support this clonotype. The chain carries TRBV13 and TRBJ2-7, with 9 positions matching TRBD2. Germline values: CDR1 PRHDT, CDR2 FYEKMQ (reference sequence). The CDR3 sequence is 16 residues long. Losses at the gene ends were 7 bases for V and 0 bases for J; bases not matched to a gene: 10. CDR3 nucleotides: TGTGCCAGCAAGGCTACCTTTAGCGGGAGCTCCTACGAGCAGTACTTC. Translated, it gives CASKATFSGSSYEQYF.

The sample holds a few counts of this clonotype. This sequence joins TRBV2 and TRBJ2-3; possible D gene TRBD1, 6 bases. V lost 3 bases to trimming and J lost 4 bases, with 8 bases between them. The CDR3 spans 13 residues. Germline V gene data show CDR1 as SNHLY and CDR2 as FYNNEI. CDR3 in amino acids: CASSDQGPDTQYF. The DNA for the CDR3 is TGTGCCAGCAGTGACCAGGGGCCAGATACGCAGTATTTT.

The chain couples TRBV7-3 to TRBJ2-5; 9 bases agree with TRBD1. The CDR3 length is 14 residues. V lost 5 bases and J lost 1; bases outside the gene matches: 2. Germline V lookup: CDR1 SGHTA, CDR2 FQGTGA. As DNA, the CDR3 is TGTGCCAGCAGCCGACAGGGGGTCCAAGAGACCCAGTACTTC. This gives the protein CASSRQGVQETQYF.

This clonotype showed up many times. This chain connects TRBV7-2 to TRBJ1-1, with a tentative D call TRBD1 (5 bases). Trimming stripped 3 bases from V and 11 bases from J, with 22 bases between. This CDR3 spans 15 amino acids. Germline CDR1 reads SGHTA; CDR2 reads FQGNSA. This CDR3 reads CASSFGFGAAGRAFF. Here the CDR3 DNA reads TGTGCCAGCAGCTTCGGTTTTGGGGCGGCAGGACGGGCTTTCTTT.